Each of the 28 T cell receptor beta chains below was sequenced from the same sample in a study of monozygotic twins with inflammatory bowel disease. One entry per CDR3 protein, without DNA, is what TCRdb gives after re-calling the 5' RACE reads. In total, the table holds 350,000 to 550,000 distinct CDR3 sequences. The sample consisted of blood. All receptors derive from a human donor with ulcerative colitis or Crohn's disease, or a healthy co-twin of an affected twin (not recorded which).

J is TRBJ2-1 and V is TRBV7-2; no DNA is available, so the TRBD2 call from TCRdb remains unchecked. Looked up from germline, CDR1 is SGHTA and CDR2 is FQGNSA. CDR3 size: 15 residues. CDR3: CASSLVGGAYNEQFF. Full variable domain (rest looked up from reference TRBV7-2 and TRBJ2-1): GAGVSQSPSNKVTEKGKDVELRCDPISGHTALYWYRQSLGQGLEFLIYFQGNSAPDKSGLPSDRFSAERTGGSVSTLTIQRTQQEDSAVYLCASSLVGGAYNEQFFGPGTRLTVL.

The V call is TRBV11-2, the J call TRBJ2-5; TCRdb gives TRBD2 as the D gene, but with no DNA this cannot be confirmed. The CDR3 extends over 16 amino acids. The germline V gene has CDR1 SGHAT and CDR2 FQNNGV. This CDR3 is CASSLDRAGGVETQYF.

The rearrangement links TRBV5-1 to TRBJ2-3. CDR1 and CDR2 (germline): SGHRS, YFSETQ. The CDR3 runs 14 residues. This CDR3 reads CASSIKVSGNTQYF. The variable domain in full, with the rest retrieved from reference TRBV5-1 and TRBJ2-3, is KAGVTQTPRYLIKTRGQQVTLSCSPISGHRSVSWYQQTPGQGLQFLFEYFSETQRNKGNFPGRFSGRQFSNSRSEMNVSTLELGDSALYLCASSIKVSGNTQYFGPGTRLTVL.

This chain connects TRBV7-9 to TRBJ2-7; checking the TCRdb D call of TRBD1 is not possible without DNA. The CDR3 extends over 16 amino acids. Germline CDR1 reads SEHNR; CDR2 reads FQNEAQ (reference sequence). The CDR3 loop is CASSLDPGTGGYEQYF. Full variable domain (rest looked up from reference TRBV7-9 and TRBJ2-7): DTGVSQNPRHKITKRGQNVTFRCDPISEHNRLYWYRQTLGQGPEFLTYFQNEAQLEKSRLLSDRFSAERPKGSFSTLEIQRTEQGDSAMYLCASSLDPGTGGYEQYFGPGTRLTVT.

V is TRBV21-1 and J is TRBJ2-3. TRBV21-1 is annotated as a pseudogene. The CDR3 spans 14 residues. The CDR3 reads CASSKRPVADTQYF.

The chain links TRBV7-2 to TRBJ2-5; TCRdb gives TRBD1 as the D gene, but with no DNA this cannot be confirmed. The CDR3 has 16 residues. Germline values: CDR1 SGHTA, CDR2 FQGNSA. The CDR3 loop reads CASSTSGTGGGETQYF.

The CDR3 region is CATSGIKAPNTEAFF. The chain links TRBV15 to TRBJ1-1. In germline, CDR1 is LNHNV, CDR2 YYDKDF (reference sequence). This CDR3 comprises 15 residues.

The CDR3 sequence: CSLRREYYNEQFF. This chain joins TRBV20-1 and TRBJ2-1. Germline V gives CDR1 DFQATT, CDR2 SNEGSKA (reference sequence). This CDR3 is built from 13 residues.

This chain joins TRBV20-1 and TRBJ2-6; TCRdb indicates TRBD1, and absent DNA this call remains unverified. Germline values: CDR1 DFQATT, CDR2 SNEGSKA (reference sequence). The CDR3 is made up of 16 amino acids. CDR3 loop: CSANRDSMVTANVLTF.

The chain links TRBV4-2 to TRBJ2-7; TCRdb lists TRBD2, though no DNA is available to test this call. CDR3 size: 17 residues. Germline V lookup: CDR1 LGHNA, CDR2 YNFKEQ. CDR3 amino acids: CASSQDEGRLAGIEQYF.

This chain connects TRBV5-1 to TRBJ2-3; TCRdb selects TRBD2, and the lack of DNA leaves this call unchecked. The germline V gene has CDR1 SGHRS and CDR2 YFSETQ. CDR3 size: 18 residues. This chain's CDR3 is CASSFVTAPAGGGDTQYF.

The chain carries TRBV28 and TRBJ2-7; the D call of TRBD1 rests on TCRdb alone, since no DNA is present to check it. Germline-derived CDR1 and CDR2 are MDHEN and SYDVKM. The CDR3 runs 11 residues. The CDR3 is CATQGAYEQYF.

This sequence joins TRBV19 and TRBJ2-2. The germline V gene encodes CDR1 LNHDA and CDR2 SQIVND (reference sequence). This CDR3 has 16 residues. CDR3 residues: CASSKMALGNTGELFF.

The chain couples TRBV4-3 to TRBJ2-1; TCRdb proposes TRBD1, but this gene call is untestable without DNA. The germline gives CDR1 LGHNA, CDR2 YSLEER. This CDR3 contains 17 residues. The CDR3: CASSPYLGQASYNEQFF.

The rearrangement uses TRBV5-1 and TRBJ1-5; TCRdb outputs TRBD1, but without DNA this stays unchecked. Germline values: CDR1 SGHRS, CDR2 YFSETQ. The CDR3 sequence is 15 residues long. The CDR3 here is CASSLGQTLFEPQHF.

V gene TRBV5-4 combines with J gene TRBJ2-1; TCRdb outputs TRBD2, but without DNA this stays unchecked. The CDR3 has 16 amino acids. Looked up from germline, CDR1 is SGHNT and CDR2 is YYREEE (reference sequence). CDR3 residues: CASSLGSSGAYNEQFF.

The chain recombines TRBV29-1 with TRBJ1-1; checking the TCRdb D call of TRBD1 is not possible without DNA. Germline V gives CDR1 SQVTM, CDR2 ANQGSEA. There are 14 residues in the CDR3. The CDR3 loop reads CSVRGGTGIPEAFF.

CDR3 loop: CATSLAHRGETEAFF. V gene TRBV11-2 combines with J gene TRBJ1-1; the D gene TCRdb calls, TRBD1, cannot be checked with no DNA. The CDR3 is made up of 15 amino acids. CDR1 and CDR2 from the germline V gene are SGHAT and FQNNGV.

This sequence joins TRBV4-3 and TRBJ1-2; absent DNA, TCRdb's TRBD1 call cannot be checked. The germline CDR1 and CDR2 sequences are LGHNA and YSLEER. The CDR3 runs 15 residues. CDR3 amino acids: CASSRGQGGNYGYTF.

The chain carries TRBV19 and TRBJ1-1. The CDR3 runs 16 residues. Germline V CDR1 and CDR2: LNHDA, SQIVND (reference sequence). CDR3 amino acids: CASSARGVSRNTEAFF.

The gene calls are TRBV2 and TRBJ2-6. The CDR3 is 15 amino acids. Germline V gene data show CDR1 as SNHLY and CDR2 as FYNNEI. The CDR3 here is CASSEEGTGANVLTF.

The rearrangement links TRBV20-1 to TRBJ2-1; the TCRdb D gene call, TRBD1, has no DNA to confirm it. The CDR3 sequence is 11 residues long. Germline CDR1 reads DFQATT; CDR2 reads SNEGSKA (reference sequence). This CDR3 is CSAPTSGGQFF.

This chain uses TRBV5-6 with TRBJ2-1; as DNA is missing, the TRBD1 call by TCRdb cannot be tested. The CDR3 loop spans 17 amino acids. Looked up from germline, CDR1 is SGHDT and CDR2 is YYEEEE. CDR3 region: CASSSGGQLFLYNEQFF.

This chain uses TRBV28 with TRBJ1-2; TCRdb selects TRBD1, and the lack of DNA leaves this call unchecked. Germline loops: CDR1 MDHEN, CDR2 SYDVKM. The CDR3 extends over 15 amino acids. CDR3 protein: CASSPSTGGSYGYTF.

This chain links TRBV20-1 with TRBJ1-2; TCRdb's D call of TRBD1 is untestable without DNA. The CDR3 consists of 13 residues. The germline V gene encodes CDR1 DFQATT and CDR2 SNEGSKA (reference sequence). CDR3 residues: CSAPGESAYGYTF.

This chain uses TRBV25-1 with TRBJ2-3; TCRdb's D gene call, TRBD2, goes unchecked for lack of DNA. The germline V gene encodes CDR1 MGHDK and CDR2 SYGVNS. The CDR3 consists of 16 residues. CDR3 region: CASSESWTSGKDTQYF.

The chain combines TRBV20-1 with TRBJ1-6. Germline CDR1 is DFQATT and CDR2 is SNEGSKA (reference sequence). The CDR3 sequence is 15 residues long. The CDR3 region is CSVSDVQVSNSPLHF.

The rearrangement uses TRBV20-1 and TRBJ2-7; TCRdb designates TRBD1, a call that cannot be tested without DNA. Looked up from germline, CDR1 is DFQATT and CDR2 is SNEGSKA (reference sequence). The CDR3 is made up of 17 amino acids. The CDR3 here is CSARFLSGGPSSYEQYF.